The 19 T cell receptor beta chains in this list originate from one sample, sequenced in a study of shared clonotypes between healthy human individuals. Profiling relied on immunoSEQ multiplex PCR, and the TCRdb table lists in-frame clones only, not all of them. The table lists 2 million to 2.5 million clones, more than 80% of them singletons. The sequencing input was naive CD4+ T cells from PBMCs. The subset is: CD45RA+ positively selected. The receptor set was obtained from a man aged 18 to 30 in good health. Some clones in this sample may be carry-over from other donors' samples.

This chain links TRBV5-1 with TRBJ1-1; 7 bases are shared with TRBD1. The germline V gene has CDR1 SGHRS and CDR2 YFSETQ. Trimming removed 4 bases from V and 0 bases from J; junction bases left unmatched: 9. The CDR3 totals 16 residues. The CDR3 region has the DNA TGCGCCAGCAGCGAACAGGGAAGGGGGCTGAACACTGAAGCTTTCTTT. Translation gives CASSEQGRGLNTEAFF. The whole variable domain, filled in from reference TRBV5-1 and TRBJ1-1, reads KAGVTQTPRYLIKTRGQQVTLSCSPISGHRSVSWYQQTPGQGLQFLFEYFSETQRNKGNFPGRFSGRQFSNSRSEMNVSTLELGDSALYLCASSEQGRGLNTEAFFGQGTRLTVV.

This chain links TRBV19 with TRBJ2-7, with D perhaps given as TRBD1 or TRBD2 (5 bases each). The V and J ends lost 0 bases and 7 bases respectively, with 13 bases between them. The germline CDR1 and CDR2 sequences are LNHDA and SQIVND (reference sequence). CDR3 length: 14 residues. Written as DNA, the CDR3 is TGTGCCAGTAGTATAGAGCGAGGGACGAAGGAGCAGTACTTC. Translated: CASSIERGTKEQYF. Drawing the rest from reference TRBV19 and TRBJ2-7, the complete variable domain is DGGITQSPKYLFRKEGQNVTLSCEQNLNHDAMYWYRQDPGQGLRLIYYSQIVNDFQKGDIAEGYSVSREKKESFPLTVTSAQKNPTAFYLCASSIERGTKEQYFGPGTRLTVT.

The V and J genes are TRBV4-2 and TRBJ1-2, with TRBD1 matching over 8 bases. The trim removed 1 base at V and 4 bases at J, leaving 8 bases unmatched. Looked up from germline, CDR1 is LGHNA and CDR2 is YNFKEQ. The CDR3 consists of 16 residues. The CDR3 region is CASSQGAGQGGYGYTF. The CDR3 bases are TGTGCCAGCAGCCAAGGGGCCGGACAGGGCGGCTATGGCTACACCTTC.

CDR3 nucleotide sequence: TGTGCCAGCAGTTTAATCACCCCCCGCAGCACAGATACGCAGTATTTT. This sequence encodes CASSLITPRSTDTQYF. The chain links TRBV28 to TRBJ2-3; D uncertain. The germline CDR1 and CDR2 sequences are MDHEN and SYDVKM. Trimming left V 2 bases short and J 0 bases short, with 12 bases between. The CDR3 length is 16 residues.

This chain uses TRBV4-3 with TRBJ2-7, with TRBD2 identical over 8 bases. The CDR3 is 14 residues long. Losses at the gene ends were 4 bases for V and 4 bases for J; bases not matched to a gene: 6. Germline V lookup: CDR1 LGHNA, CDR2 YSLEER. CDR3 region: CASSRRGGEYEQYF. CDR3 bases: TGCGCCAGCAGCCGTCGGGGGGGCGAATACGAGCAGTACTTC.

This chain uses TRBV11-2 with TRBJ2-1; 13 bases are shared with TRBD2. The CDR3 loop spans 17 amino acids. The V and J ends lost 1 base and 3 bases, in that order; junction bases with no gene match: 3. Germline CDR1 reads SGHAT; CDR2 reads FQNNGV. The CDR3 DNA reads TGTGCCAGCAGCTTAGTTAGGACTAGCGGGAGCTACAATGAGCAGTTCTTC. The encoded protein is CASSLVRTSGSYNEQFF.

V usage is TRBV5-4 and J usage is TRBJ1-2; a weak D match, TRBD1 (6 bases). The germline gives CDR1 SGHNT, CDR2 YYREEE (reference sequence). V was clipped by 5 bases and J by 7 bases, with 12 bases between them. This CDR3 region has 12 residues. This CDR3 reads CASRGGPFGYTF. In DNA form, the CDR3 reads TGTGCCAGCAGGGGGGGGCCCTTTGGCTACACCTTC. The variable domain in full, with the rest retrieved from reference TRBV5-4 and TRBJ1-2, is ETGVTQSPTHLIKTRGQQVTLRCSSQSGHNTVSWYQQALGQGPQFIFQYYREEENGRGNFPPRFSGLQFPNYSSELNVNALELDDSALYLCASRGGPFGYTFGSGTRLTVV.

The V gene is TRBV10-1, the J gene TRBJ1-1; D not resolved. This CDR3 is 14 amino acids long. V lost 4 bases and J 4 bases, leaving 13 bases between the germline ends. The germline CDR1 and CDR2 sequences are WNHNN and SYGVQD (reference sequence). CDR3 sequence: CASSGGQAATEAFF. In nucleotides, the CDR3 is TGCGCCAGCAGTGGCGGGCAGGCGGCCACTGAAGCTTTCTTT.

V is TRBV11-2 and J is TRBJ2-7, with 7 bases aligning to TRBD1. CDR1 is SGHAT, CDR2 FQNNGV, per germline. The CDR3 is made up of 15 amino acids. Losses at the gene ends were 1 base for V and 5 bases for J; bases not matched to a gene: 8. The CDR3 coding sequence is TGTGCCAGCAGCTTAGCGTTGTCAGGGGGTGACGAGCAGTACTTC. Residues: CASSLALSGGDEQYF.

The chain recombines TRBV7-9 with TRBJ2-7; D may be TRBD2 (6 bases). The CDR3 runs to 19 residues. Trimming took 5 bases from V and 3 from J, leaving 29 bases between them. Germline lookup yields CDR1 SEHNR and CDR2 FQNEAQ (reference sequence). In DNA, the CDR3 is TGTGCCAGCAGCCTCGGACTACGTGGGGGTCCCCTCTTGGACTACGAGCAGTACTTC. Translating gives CASSLGLRGGPLLDYEQYF.

The chain has TRBV6-1 and TRBJ1-2; unclear D gene. V shed 10 bases and J shed 0 bases, with 15 bases lying between them. The CDR3 is made up of 14 amino acids. The germline gives CDR1 MNHNS, CDR2 SASEGT. CDR3 amino acids: CATNPRLANYGYTF. The CDR3 DNA is TGTGCCACCAACCCCCGGCTGGCTAACTATGGCTACACCTTC.

This clone was picked up a small number of times. The gene calls are TRBV4-1 and TRBJ1-1, with 10 bases lining up with TRBD1. The CDR3 loop spans 16 amino acids. J gave up 5 bases and V 0 bases, and 6 bases lay outside the gene matches. From germline, CDR1 is MGHRA and CDR2 YSYEKL. The CDR3 DNA follows: TGCGCCAGCAGCCAAGATCGGGACAGGGGAGTTACTGAAGCTTTCTTT. It encodes CASSQDRDRGVTEAFF.

The CDR3 nucleotides are TGTGCTAGTGGTACCTCTGGGGCCAACGTCCTGACTTTC. Its protein is CASGTSGANVLTF. The rearrangement links TRBV12-5 to TRBJ2-6; no firm D call. The CDR3 has 13 amino acids. The V end lost 5 bases, the J end lost 0 bases, and 2 bases lay between the germline ends. The germline V gene encodes CDR1 LGHNT and CDR2 FRNRAP.

This rearrangement joins TRBV5-4 to TRBJ2-5, with 10 bases fitting TRBD1. Germline lookup yields CDR1 SGHNT and CDR2 YYREEE (reference sequence). V dropped 3 bases and J dropped 3; count of bases not matched to a gene: 5. The CDR3 has 15 residues. CDR3 coding DNA: TGTGCCAGCAGCTGGGCGGGACAGGGGAAAGAGACCCAGTACTTC. It translates to CASSWAGQGKETQYF.

V usage is TRBV5-1 and J usage is TRBJ2-1; D call uncertain. The germline V gene has CDR1 SGHRS and CDR2 YFSETQ. The V end lost 0 bases, the J end lost 2 bases, and 6 bases lay between the germline ends. The CDR3 sequence is 14 residues long. In DNA, the CDR3 is TGCGCCAGCAGCTTGGAGCCAGCCTACAATGAGCAGTTCTTC. As protein: CASSLEPAYNEQFF.

The V and J genes are TRBV9 and TRBJ2-1; 9 bases match TRBD2. V lost 3 bases and J lost 4; bases outside the gene matches: 11. The V gene's germline CDR1 is SGDLS and CDR2 YYNGEE. The CDR3 has 17 amino acids. CDR3 sequence: CASSAQLAGNLYNEQFF. The CDR3 coding sequence is TGTGCCAGCAGCGCCCAACTAGCGGGTAACCTTTACAATGAGCAGTTCTTC.

V usage is TRBV10-1 and J usage is TRBJ2-1; either TRBD1 or TRBD2 may supply D (5 bases each). Germline V gene sequence: CDR1 WNHNN, CDR2 SYGVQD (reference sequence). This CDR3 is 14 amino acids long. The V and J ends lost 0 bases and 7 bases respectively, with 10 bases between them. The CDR3 here is CASSESGRRNEQFF. CDR3 sequence (DNA): TGCGCCAGCAGTGAGTCGGGACGGCGGAATGAGCAGTTCTTC.

This clone has just a few counts. This chain connects TRBV9 to TRBJ1-1; tentatively, D is TRBD1 (5 bases). CDR3 length: 14 residues. Germline V gives CDR1 SGDLS, CDR2 YYNGEE. Between the trimmed V and J ends, which lost 4 bases and 4 bases, there was a span of 14 bases. CDR3 region: CASSPLGGSTEAFF. The DNA of the CDR3 is TGTGCCAGCAGCCCTCTCGGGGGGAGCACTGAAGCTTTCTTT.

Comment on this clone: Other nucleotide sequences from this sample produce the same CDR3. This rearrangement joins TRBV5-1 to TRBJ1-1, with D possibly matching TRBD1 (5 bases). There are 13 residues in the CDR3. Germline values: CDR1 SGHRS, CDR2 YFSETQ. The ends were cut back, 5 bases at V and 2 bases at J, with 10 bases in the middle. As DNA, the CDR3 is TGCGCCAGCAGTCTTGGGGGTAACACTGAAGCTTTCTTT. It translates to CASSLGGNTEAFF.